This T cell receptor beta chain emerged from a study of blood T cell repertoires in COVID-19. Study overall: The United States, Italy and Spain were the sources of the acute and convalescent COVID-19 samples. From T cells, B-cell-depleted T cells, or PBMCs came the material, which was cDNA or gDNA.

Source study methods: The authors estimated nucleated cell counts from reference gene primer amplification. Libraries were prepared by immunoSEQ multiplex PCR; TCRdb keeps only in-frame clonotypes and omits some of them. V and J calls and clone size are those listed in that table; D and trimming were worked out from the DNA. The table lists about 100,000 clones, roughly 85% of them singletons. In this sample, this clone turned up a few times. Germline values: CDR1 GTSNPN, CDR2 SVGIG (reference sequence). The CDR3 consists of 14 residues. V lost 0 bases, J lost 5 bases, and 7 bases stayed unmatched. The V gene is TRBV30, the J gene TRBJ2-7, with 7 bases that match TRBD1. The origin of this receptor is a woman aged 70-85 years with acute or convalescent COVID-19. Sequencing was done on a sample of peripheral blood. This CDR3 is CAWSVLGQLDEQYF. CDR3 nucleotide sequence: TGTGCCTGGAGTGTACTGGGACAGCTCGACGAGCAGTACTTC.